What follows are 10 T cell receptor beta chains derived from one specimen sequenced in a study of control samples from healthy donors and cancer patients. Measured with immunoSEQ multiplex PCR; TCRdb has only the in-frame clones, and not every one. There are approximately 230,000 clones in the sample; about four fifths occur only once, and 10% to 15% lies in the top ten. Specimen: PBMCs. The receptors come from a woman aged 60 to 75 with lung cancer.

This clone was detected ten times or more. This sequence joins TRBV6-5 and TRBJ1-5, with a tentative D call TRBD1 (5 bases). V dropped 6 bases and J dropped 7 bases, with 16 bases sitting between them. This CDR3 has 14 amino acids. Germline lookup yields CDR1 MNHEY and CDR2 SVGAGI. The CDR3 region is CASSFGGGVQPQHF. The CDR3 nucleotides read TGTGCCAGCAGCTTTGGGGGGGGTGTACAGCCCCAGCATTTT.

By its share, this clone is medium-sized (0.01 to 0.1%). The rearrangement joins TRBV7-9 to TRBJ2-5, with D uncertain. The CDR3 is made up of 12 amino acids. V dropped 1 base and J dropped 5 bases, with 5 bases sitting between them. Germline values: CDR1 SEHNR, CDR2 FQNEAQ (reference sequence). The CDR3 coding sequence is TGTGCCAGCAGCTTAGAGAGTGAGACCCAGTACTTC. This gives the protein CASSLESETQYF.

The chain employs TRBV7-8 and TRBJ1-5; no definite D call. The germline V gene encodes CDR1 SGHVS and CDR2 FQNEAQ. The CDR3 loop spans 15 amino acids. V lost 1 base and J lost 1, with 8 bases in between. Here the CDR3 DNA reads TGTGCCAGCAGCTTAGGAGGGATGAGCAATCAGCCCCAGCATTTT. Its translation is CASSLGGMSNQPQHF.

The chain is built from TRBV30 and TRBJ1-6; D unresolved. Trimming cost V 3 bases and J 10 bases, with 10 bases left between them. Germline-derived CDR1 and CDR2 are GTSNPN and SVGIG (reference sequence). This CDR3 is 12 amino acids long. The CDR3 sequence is CAWRGPGSPLHF. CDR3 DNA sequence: TGTGCCTGGAGAGGCCCCGGGTCACCCCTCCACTTT.

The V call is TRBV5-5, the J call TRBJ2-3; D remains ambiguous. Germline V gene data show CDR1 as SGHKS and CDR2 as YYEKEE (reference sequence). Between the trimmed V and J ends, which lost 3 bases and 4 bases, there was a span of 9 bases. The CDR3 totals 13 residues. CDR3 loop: CASSSNVPDTQYF. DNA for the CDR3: TGTGCCAGCAGCTCAAATGTCCCAGATACGCAGTATTTT.

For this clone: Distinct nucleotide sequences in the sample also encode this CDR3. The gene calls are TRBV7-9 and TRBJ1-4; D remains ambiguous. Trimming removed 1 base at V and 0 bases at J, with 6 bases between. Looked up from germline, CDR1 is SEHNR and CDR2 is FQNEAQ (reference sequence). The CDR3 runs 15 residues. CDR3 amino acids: CASSLVEATNEKLFF. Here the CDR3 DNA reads TGTGCCAGCAGCTTAGTGGAGGCAACTAATGAAAAACTGTTTTTT.

The CDR3 loop is CASSQAPGGMNTEAFF. The CDR3 nucleotides are TGTGCCAGCAGCCAAGCCCCGGGAGGGATGAACACTGAAGCTTTCTTT. The V gene is TRBV3-1 (or the pseudogene TRBV3-2), the J gene TRBJ1-1; no reliable D call. V was cut by 1 base and J by 0 bases, with 12 bases left in between. Germline assignment: CDR1 LGHDT and CDR2 YNNKEL (reference sequence). This CDR3 has 16 amino acids.

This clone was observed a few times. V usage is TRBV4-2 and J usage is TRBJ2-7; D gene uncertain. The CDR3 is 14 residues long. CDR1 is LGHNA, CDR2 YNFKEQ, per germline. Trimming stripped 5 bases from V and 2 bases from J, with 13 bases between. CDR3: CASSSRAQAYEQYF. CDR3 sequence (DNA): TGTGCCAGCAGCTCCCGGGCCCAAGCCTACGAGCAGTACTTC.

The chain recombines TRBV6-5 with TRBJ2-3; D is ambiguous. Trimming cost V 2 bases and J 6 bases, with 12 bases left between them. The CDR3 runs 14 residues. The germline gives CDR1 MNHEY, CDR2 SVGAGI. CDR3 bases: TGTGCCAGCAGTTACAAACTGCTGTCTGATACGCAGTATTTT. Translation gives CASSYKLLSDTQYF.

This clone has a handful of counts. CDR3 DNA: TGCGCCAGCAGCCGACAAGCGTGGCACGCGAACACCGGGGAGCTGTTTTTT. Translated, it gives CASSRQAWHANTGELFF. This chain uses TRBV4-1 with TRBJ2-2; D unclear. Trimming left V 4 bases short and J 0 bases short, with 15 bases between. The germline V gene has CDR1 MGHRA and CDR2 YSYEKL. The CDR3 extends over 17 amino acids.